This passage covers 4 T cell receptor beta chains from one sample sequenced in a study of blood T cell repertoires in COVID-19. Measured with immunoSEQ multiplex PCR; TCRdb has only the in-frame clones, and not every one. The data contain some 180,000 clones, 75% to 80% of them seen just once; the ten biggest clones take up roughly 9.4%. The sample taken for sequencing was peripheral blood. The receptors were sampled from a woman between 50 and 59 years old with active or convalescent COVID-19.

The CDR3 region is CASTYSNQPQHF. The CDR3 bases are TGTGCCAGCACCTACTCAAATCAGCCCCAGCATTTT. V is TRBV12-3 or TRBV12-4 and J is TRBJ1-5, with no clear D. The CDR3 length is 12 residues. Trimming stripped 7 bases from V and 4 bases from J, with 8 bases between.

The chain has TRBV21-1 and TRBJ1-6; the D segment call TRBD1 is taken from the table without a DNA check. TRBV21-1 is noted as a pseudogene. The CDR3 is made up of 15 amino acids. The CDR3 region has the DNA TGTGCCAGCAGCCCACCGGGACAGAATAATTCACCCCTCCACTTT. Encoded protein: CASSPPGQNNSPLHF.

This chain connects TRBV6-1 to TRBJ1-2; the match to TRBD1 covers 8 bases. J lost 3 bases, V lost 6 bases, and 3 bases had no gene match. CDR1 MNHNS and CDR2 SASEGT come from the germline V gene. The CDR3 sequence is 13 residues long. CDR3 loop: CASSSTGDYGYTF. As DNA, the CDR3 is TGTGCCAGCAGCTCGACAGGGGACTATGGCTACACCTTC.

This clone was detected a few times. This sequence joins TRBV19 and TRBJ2-7, with 7 bases identical to TRBD2. Germline lookup yields CDR1 LNHDA and CDR2 SQIVND (reference sequence). J lost 4 bases, V lost 7 bases, and 7 bases had no gene match. The CDR3 has 13 amino acids. The CDR3 spells CASTPSGGYEQYF. As DNA, the CDR3 is TGTGCCAGTACCCCTAGCGGAGGGTACGAGCAGTACTTC.